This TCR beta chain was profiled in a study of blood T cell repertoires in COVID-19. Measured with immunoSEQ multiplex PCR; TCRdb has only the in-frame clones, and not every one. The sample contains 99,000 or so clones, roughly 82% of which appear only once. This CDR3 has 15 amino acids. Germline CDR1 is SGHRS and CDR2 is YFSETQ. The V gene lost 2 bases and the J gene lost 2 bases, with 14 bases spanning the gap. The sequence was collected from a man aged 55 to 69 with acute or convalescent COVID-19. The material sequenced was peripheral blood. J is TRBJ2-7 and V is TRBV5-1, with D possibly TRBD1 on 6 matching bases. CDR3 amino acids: CASSLATGPAYEQYF. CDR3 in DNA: TGCGCCAGCAGCTTAGCGACAGGACCTGCCTACGAGCAGTACTTC.